This T cell receptor beta chain was sequenced in a study of CD8 T cells in Susac syndrome. The authors carried out high-throughput sequencing of TCR beta. They applied it to CD8+ and CD4+ T cells obtained from blood. Looked up from germline, CDR1 is SQVTM and CDR2 is ANQGSEA. The J segment lost 4 bases and the V segment lost 7 bases, leaving 12 bases of the junction unmatched. This CDR3 has 16 residues. RNA amounts of about 0.5 to 1 ug underwent reverse transcription with random hexamers. TCRdb redid the calling of the immunoSEQ multiplex PCR reads with MiXCR, one entry per CDR3 protein. The data contain some 130,000 distinct CDR3 sequences, about 94% of them seen just once; the ten biggest clones take up approximately 0.12%.

The source is a human donor with multiple sclerosis. Material for sequencing was CD4+ T cells from PBMCs. V usage is TRBV29-1 and J usage is TRBJ2-2; 10 nucleotides agree with TRBD2. CDR3 DNA sequence: TGCAGCGCTAACTTTCTAGCGGGAGTTGGCACCGGGGAGCTGTTTTTT. It yields the protein CSANFLAGVGTGELFF.